This entry lists 25 T cell receptor beta chains sequenced from one sample in a study of T-cell memory formation after mild COVID-19. TCRdb used MiXCR to reprocess the 5' RACE reads, holding one entry per CDR3 protein. The table has about 47,000 distinct CDR3 sequences, roughly 9.8% seen once. Sequenced input: PBMCs or a T cell subset sorted from them (not recorded which). These receptors all stem from an adult woman who had mild COVID-19 (a few samples of this study predate the infection). Cell type and time point are not known.

The chain combines TRBV24-1 with TRBJ1-1; 7 bases line up with TRBD1. J gave up 5 bases and V 3 bases, and 2 bases lay outside the gene matches. The CDR3 consists of 13 residues. Germline values: CDR1 KGHDR, CDR2 SFDVKD. The CDR3 DNA sequence: TGTGCCACCAGTGATCTGACAGGGACTGAAGCTTTCTTT. Translating gives CATSDLTGTEAFF.

The rearrangement links TRBV5-5 to TRBJ2-2; D is ambiguous. Trimming pared 0 bases from V and 6 bases from J, leaving 9 bases between. From germline, CDR1 is SGHKS and CDR2 YYEKEE (reference sequence). The CDR3 is 14 residues long. The CDR3 DNA sequence: TGTGCCAGCAGCTTGGGTCCTCTGGCCGGGGAGCTGTTTTTT. Translating gives CASSLGPLAGELFF.

The gene calls are TRBV7-9 and TRBJ1-1; D ambiguous. The CDR3 sequence is 12 residues long. Looked up from germline, CDR1 is SEHNR and CDR2 is FQNEAQ (reference sequence). V gave up 5 bases and J gave up 8 bases, with 12 bases separating them. In DNA, the CDR3 is TGTGCCAGCAGCCCCCGGACGAGGGAAGCTTTCTTT. This gives the protein CASSPRTREAFF.

The J gene is TRBJ2-7, the V gene TRBV25-1; weak D call: TRBD1 (5 bases). The length of the CDR3 is 14 residues. V lost 5 bases and J lost 1, with 12 bases in between. Per germline, CDR1 MGHDK and CDR2 SYGVNS. This CDR3 is CASSYPGLSYEQYF. Written as DNA, the CDR3 is TGTGCCAGCAGTTACCCAGGGCTGTCCTACGAGCAGTACTTC.

This clonotype appeared a few times. The chain has TRBV2 and TRBJ1-1; D is unresolved. This CDR3 has 13 residues. Germline CDR1 and CDR2: SNHLY and FYNNEI. The V end was cut by 7 bases, the J end by 1 base, with 10 bases between. CDR3 in amino acids: CASKTARNTEAFF. In nucleotides, the CDR3 is TGTGCCAGCAAAACGGCCAGGAACACTGAAGCTTTCTTT.

This clonotype was seen more than once but under ten times. The chain is built from TRBV10-3 and TRBJ2-1; 8 positions match TRBD1. The CDR3 is made up of 14 amino acids. Trimming cost V 5 bases and J 4 bases; bases outside gene matches: 4. Germline assignment: CDR1 ENHRY and CDR2 SYGVKD. In DNA, the CDR3 is TGTGCCATCAGTCCGGGACAGGAGTACAATGAGCAGTTCTTC. Translating it yields CAISPGQEYNEQFF.

As regards this clonotype: The conserved closing phenylalanine or tryptophan is absent in this CDR3, likely reflecting a read error. The DNA is omitted, as the CDR3 cannot be located on it reliably, and the CDR3 follows TCRdb's listing. The chain links TRBV5-1 to TRBJ1-6. From its first to its last residue, the CDR3 has 17 amino acids. Germline loops: CDR1 SGHRS, CDR2 YFSETQ. The CDR3 reads CASSLEPLSSYNSPLHC.

This clonotype was observed a few times. The chain employs TRBV20-1 and TRBJ1-5, with unresolved D. The CDR3 has 15 amino acids. Deletions cut 1 base from V and 5 bases from J, with 15 bases between. Per germline, CDR1 DFQATT and CDR2 SNEGSKA (reference sequence). The CDR3 spells CSARGLLGYDQPQHF. CDR3 nucleotide sequence: TGCAGTGCTAGAGGCCTCCTCGGGTACGATCAGCCCCAGCATTTT.

V usage is TRBV5-1 and J usage is TRBJ1-3; no clear D. This CDR3 has 15 residues. V was shortened by 4 bases and J by 0 bases, with 11 bases between the two germline ends. The germline V gene encodes CDR1 SGHRS and CDR2 YFSETQ. CDR3 in DNA: TGCGCCAGCAGCCGGGAGGTTAGCTCTGGAAACACCATATATTTT. Protein sequence: CASSREVSSGNTIYF.

This clonotype came up many times. The junction departs from the called germline gene at one end, perhaps through a read error. The rearrangement uses TRBV7-7 and TRBJ2-7, with 9 bases identical to TRBD2. Germline V lookup: CDR1 SSHAT, CDR2 FNYEAQ (reference sequence). This CDR3 has 15 residues. The CDR3 sequence: CASSLGSSGTYEQYF. CDR3 DNA sequence: TGTGCTAGCAGTCTAGGGTCTAGCGGGACCTACGAGCAGTACTTC.

The V gene is TRBV19, the J gene TRBJ1-1, with D possibly being TRBD1 (5 bases). The germline V gene encodes CDR1 LNHDA and CDR2 SQIVND (reference sequence). Deletions cut 4 bases from V and 3 bases from J, with 12 bases between. CDR3 length: 14 amino acids. This CDR3 is CASSNPGGDTEAFF. In nucleotides, the CDR3 is TGTGCCAGTAGTAATCCCGGGGGGGACACTGAAGCTTTCTTT.

In this sample, this clonotype turned up many times. The rearrangement uses TRBV12-3 or TRBV12-4 and TRBJ2-1; a weak D match, TRBD2 (5 bases). Trimming shortened V by 8 bases and J by 0 bases, and 23 bases separated the two germline ends. CDR3 length: 18 amino acids. The CDR3 sequence is CASHFDTRGVSSYNEQFF. The CDR3 nucleotides read TGTGCCAGCCACTTCGATACCCGGGGAGTCAGCTCCTACAATGAGCAGTTCTTC.

This rearrangement joins TRBV7-8 to TRBJ2-5; TRBD2 matches 9 bases. Trimming took 0 bases from V and 5 from J; bases not matched to a gene: 7. Germline-derived CDR1 and CDR2 are SGHVS and FQNEAQ. The CDR3 totals 16 residues. The CDR3 nucleotides are TGTGCCAGCAGCTTAGCCCGCGGGGGGGCCGACGAGACCCAGTACTTC. Translating gives CASSLARGGADETQYF.

This chain links TRBV19 with TRBJ1-5; the D is unclear. This CDR3 has 15 amino acids. In germline, CDR1 is LNHDA, CDR2 SQIVND (reference sequence). The V gene lost 3 bases and the J gene lost 1 base, with 10 bases spanning the gap. CDR3 amino acids: CASSISIGSNQPQHF. The DNA for the CDR3 is TGTGCCAGTAGTATCTCCATTGGCAGCAATCAGCCCCAGCATTTT.

This sequence joins TRBV2 and TRBJ1-1; weak D call: TRBD1 (5 bases). Between the trimmed V and J ends, which lost 3 bases and 3 bases, there was a span of 11 bases. CDR3 length: 14 amino acids. Germline V gene sequence: CDR1 SNHLY, CDR2 FYNNEI. CDR3 sequence reads: CASSDGGGYTEAFF. The CDR3 DNA reads as TGTGCCAGCAGTGATGGGGGTGGGTACACTGAAGCTTTCTTT.

At least ten counts were recorded for this clonotype. This chain uses TRBV29-1 with TRBJ2-1; D is possibly TRBD2 (7 bases). CDR1 and CDR2 from the germline V gene are SQVTM and ANQGSEA. V shed 6 bases and J shed 3 bases, with 18 bases lying between them. The CDR3 extends over 15 amino acids. This chain's CDR3 is CSVIRGQRGYNEQFF. CDR3 bases: TGCAGCGTCATCAGGGGTCAGCGGGGCTACAATGAGCAGTTCTTC.

The V gene is TRBV25-1, the J gene TRBJ2-1, with 7 bases lining up with TRBD2. Germline CDR1 reads MGHDK; CDR2 reads SYGVNS. With 1 base clipped from V and 4 bases from J, the junction kept 13 bases outside the gene matches. The CDR3 is made up of 18 amino acids. CDR3 sequence reads: CASSESLEGGKAYNEQFF. The CDR3 DNA sequence: TGTGCCAGCAGTGAATCTTTAGAGGGAGGGAAAGCTTACAATGAGCAGTTCTTC.

The V call is TRBV9, the J call TRBJ2-7; 9 nucleotides align to TRBD1. With V trimmed by 7 bases and J by 1 base, 3 bases remained unmatched. Germline V gene lookup returns CDR1 SGDLS and CDR2 YYNGEE. CDR3 size: 13 residues. The CDR3 loop is CASADRGSYEQYF. CDR3 bases: TGTGCCAGCGCGGACAGGGGATCCTACGAGCAGTACTTC.

This clonotype was seen at least ten times. The rearrangement uses TRBV12-3 or TRBV12-4 and TRBJ2-5; a possible D gene is TRBD1 (6 bases). V gave up 3 bases and J gave up 5 bases, with 10 bases separating them. The CDR3 spans 13 residues. The CDR3 protein is CASSFRGGETQYF. CDR3 coding DNA: TGTGCCAGCAGTTTCAGGGGCGGGGAGACCCAGTACTTC.

Only a few counts were recorded for this clonotype. The genes are TRBV20-1 and TRBJ2-3, with 11 bases that match TRBD2. Trimming removed 1 base from V and 1 base from J; junction bases left unmatched: 4. Germline loops: CDR1 DFQATT, CDR2 SNEGSKA (reference sequence). The length of the CDR3 is 16 residues. The DNA for the CDR3 is TGCAGTGCTAGAGCCCTGGGACTAGCGGGCACAGATACGCAGTATTTT. Its protein product is CSARALGLAGTDTQYF.

The chain links TRBV25-1 to TRBJ2-7; D possibly corresponds to TRBD2 (5 bases). Between the trimmed V and J ends, which lost 7 bases and 6 bases, there was a span of 16 bases. The V gene's germline CDR1 is MGHDK and CDR2 SYGVNS. The CDR3 runs 13 residues. The CDR3 loop reads CASNSAGMSEQYF. The DNA for the CDR3 is TGTGCCAGCAATAGCGCAGGTATGAGCGAGCAGTACTTC.

This clonotype was detected many times. The J gene is TRBJ2-3, the V gene TRBV25-1; a possible D gene is TRBD1 (6 bases). V lost 1 base and J lost 5, with 16 bases in between. From germline, CDR1 is MGHDK and CDR2 SYGVNS. The length of the CDR3 is 16 residues. CDR3: CASSEFQGRGRDTQYF. Here the CDR3 DNA reads TGTGCCAGCAGTGAATTCCAGGGGCGAGGCAGAGATACGCAGTATTTT.

In this sample, this clonotype turned up a few times. V is TRBV29-1 and J is TRBJ2-1; D not certain. Germline V CDR1 and CDR2: SQVTM, ANQGSEA. This CDR3 region has 8 residues. Trimming took off 3 bases at V and 12 bases at J, with 3 bases between the two ends. CDR3 in amino acids: CSVEGQFF. CDR3 sequence (DNA): TGCAGCGTTGAGGGGCAGTTCTTC.

This chain connects TRBV7-9 to TRBJ1-2, with D hard to call. The CDR3 runs 14 residues. Germline V lookup: CDR1 SEHNR, CDR2 FQNEAQ (reference sequence). Trimming stripped 2 bases from V and 6 bases from J, with 13 bases between. Written as DNA, the CDR3 is TGTGCCAGCAGCTTAAACTCGGGTTACGATGGCTACACCTTC. This codes for CASSLNSGYDGYTF.

In its sample, this clonotype was seen a few times. This chain uses TRBV5-1 with TRBJ2-7, with D possibly TRBD1 on 6 matching bases. The CDR3 is made up of 16 amino acids. V lost 4 bases, J lost 1 base, and 18 bases lay in between. CDR1 SGHRS and CDR2 YFSETQ come from the germline V gene. The CDR3 DNA reads TGCGCCAGCAGCCCCTCCGGTGCAGGGGCTTCCTACGAGCAGTACTTC. This codes for CASSPSGAGASYEQYF.